This T cell receptor (beta chain) is drawn from a study of siplizumab effects on memory and regulatory T cells. Points from the study as a whole: The authors could not assign a naive or memory phenotype to roughly 80-96% of proliferating CD4+ or CD8+ clones. Greater diversity than memory cells seemed evident in naive T cells, which also appeared to be major alloresponse contributors.

The authors cocultured the mixed lymphocyte reaction cells at 37 degrees C for about six days. This clone was detected only a few times. Its specificity is unknown. Some 97,000 TCR templates underwent assay in every sample. The data were produced by immunoSEQ multiplex PCR, yet TCRdb's version contains in-frame clones alone and is incomplete. The sample lists approximately 20,000 clones, approximately 44% seen once, with about 6.1% in the top ten. The clonotype originates from a human donor in good health; the cells came from an allogeneic mixed lymphocyte reaction. Some clones in this sample may be carry-over from other donors' samples. Material for sequencing was CFSE-low (dividing) CD4+ T cells sorted from an allogeneic mixed lymphocyte reaction.

CDR3 in DNA: TGTGCCAGCAGTGAAATCGGGGGGATCGGTTCACCCCTCCACTTT. Its protein is CASSEIGGIGSPLHF. The chain links TRBV6-1 to TRBJ1-6; D possibly corresponds to TRBD1 (5 bases). This CDR3 region has 15 residues. In germline, CDR1 is MNHNS, CDR2 SASEGT. The ends were cut back, 2 bases at V and 9 bases at J, with 14 bases in the middle.